The rows below give T cell receptor beta chains drawn from one sample of a study of cytomegalovirus exposure and HLA in healthy donors. Only in-frame clones appear in the TCRdb table, and some are missing; sequencing was by immunoSEQ multiplex PCR. The table has approximately 130,000 clones, 84% seen once. The specimen was PBMCs. The origin of the receptors is a man in his forties or fifties in good health and CMV-seronegative. The CDR3 runs from the conserved cysteine through the conserved F or W. D genes are given only for firm matches. Where a row states a size, it is once, few, many or the class of an expanded clone; other rows omit it.

V gene	D gene	clone size	J gene	CDR3 protein	CDR3 DNA
TRBV4-1	TRBD1	-	TRBJ1-2	CASSQGLRDRGAGYTF	TGCGCCAGCAGCCAAGGTCTTAGGGACAGGGGAGCTGGCTACACCTTC
TRBV5-4	TRBD1	-	TRBJ1-2	CASSRINTGVSQGYTF	TGTGCCAGCAGCCGGATTAATACAGGGGTATCTCAAGGCTACACCTTC
TRBV14	TRBD1	-	TRBJ1-1	CASTKGQGVGTEAFF	TGTGCCAGCACGAAGGGACAGGGGGTTGGAACTGAAGCTTTCTTT
TRBV27	TRBD1	once	TRBJ1-1	CASSKTGGEAFF	TGTGCCAGCAGTAAAACAGGGGGTGAAGCTTTCTTT
TRBV4-3	-	few	TRBJ2-7	CASSQDRASSYEQYF	TGCGCCAGCAGCCAAGACAGGGCTAGCTCCTACGAGCAGTACTTC
TRBV5-1	-	-	TRBJ1-4	CASSQEGRLFF	TGCGCCAGCAGCCAGGAGGGAAGGCTGTTTTTT
TRBV7-8	-	-	TRBJ1-1	CASSPQAGGREAFF	TGTGCCAGCAGCCCTCAGGCGGGGGGACGAGAAGCTTTCTTT
TRBV2	-	-	TRBJ1-5	CASGGYLNQPQHF	TGTGCCAGCGGGGGGTACCTCAATCAGCCCCAGCATTTT
TRBV27	-	-	TRBJ1-5	CASSFRGQPQHF	TGTGCCAGCAGTTTTAGGGGCCAGCCCCAGCATTTT
TRBV6-5	TRBD1	-	TRBJ1-1	CASSYGGQGNTEAFF	TGTGCCAGCAGTTACGGGGGACAGGGCAACACTGAAGCTTTCTTT
TRBV30	-	-	TRBJ2-1	CAWSVLNRVNEQFF	TGTGCCTGGAGTGTACTAAATCGGGTCAATGAGCAGTTCTTC
TRBV9	-	-	TRBJ2-7	CASSAGGTDYEQYF	TGTGCCAGCAGTGCAGGAGGGACAGACTACGAGCAGTACTTC
TRBV14	-	-	TRBJ2-2	CASSQSWNTGELFF	TGTGCCAGCAGCCAATCCTGGAACACCGGGGAGCTGTTTTTT
TRBV5-5	-	once	TRBJ1-5	CASSFYNPRGNQPQHF	TGTGCCAGCAGCTTCTACAACCCCAGGGGCAATCAGCCCCAGCATTTT
TRBV2	TRBD1	-	TRBJ1-5	CASSGGQAYQPQHF	TGTGCCAGCAGTGGGGGACAGGCTTATCAGCCCCAGCATTTT
TRBV6-5	-	-	TRBJ2-7	CASRGPSYEQYF	TGTGCCAGCAGGGGGCCGTCCTACGAGCAGTACTTC
TRBV25-1	-	-	TRBJ2-7	CASTDSYEQYF	TGTGCCAGCACTGATTCCTACGAGCAGTACTTC
TRBV7-3	TRBD2	-	TRBJ2-7	CASSLGLAGGLYEQYF	TGTGCCAGCAGCTTAGGACTAGCGGGGGGGCTCTACGAGCAGTACTTC
TRBV7-9	TRBD1	-	TRBJ2-7	CASSRGGDRGHEQYF	TGTGCCAGCAGCCGAGGGGGGGACAGGGGGCACGAGCAGTACTTC
TRBV5-4	-	-	TRBJ2-5	CASSAGQSKETQYF	TGTGCCAGCAGCGCGGGACAGAGCAAAGAGACCCAGTACTTC
TRBV5-1	TRBD1	-	TRBJ1-2	CASSLGTGFGYTF	TGCGCCAGCAGCTTGGGGACAGGGTTTGGCTACACCTTC
TRBV11-2	-	-	TRBJ2-5	CASSLDRAGGETQYF	TGTGCCAGCAGCTTAGATCGGGCCGGGGGAGAGACCCAGTACTTC